The clone carrying this TCR beta chain was observed once. Source study methods: Amplification of reference gene primers was used by the study to estimate nucleated cell counts. Some clones are missing from TCRdb's copy, which holds only in-frame ones; the method was immunoSEQ multiplex PCR. The DNA gave D and trimming, while V, J and clone size come from that table. The sample holds about 230,000 clones; 65% to 85% are singletons and the top ten take 6% to 9.5%. Germline CDR1 reads SGDLS; CDR2 reads YYNGEE. The CDR3 sequence is 16 residues long. Trimming cost V 6 bases and J 16 bases, with 32 bases left between them. The data belong to a study of blood T cell repertoires in COVID-19. Study at large: COVID-19 samples, acute and convalescent, were from the United States, Italy and Spain. The analysed material was cDNA or gDNA that came from T cells, B-cell-depleted T cells, or PBMCs.

This chain connects TRBV9 to TRBJ2-1, with D possibly TRBD1 on 5 matching bases. The receptor comes from a woman over 75 with acute or convalescent COVID-19. The sequenced sample was peripheral blood. The CDR3 DNA reads as TGTGCCAGCATCCATCCAGGCCGGATACAGGTACCCAGCGAATTCTTC. It codes for CASIHPGRIQVPSEFF.